The clone carrying this T cell receptor beta chain was recorded only once. TCRdb used MiXCR to reprocess the RT-PCR reads, holding one entry per CDR3 protein. This sample has approximately 3,800 distinct CDR3 sequences; around 87% occur once, and the top ten carry approximately 1.7%. Germline V gives CDR1 PRHDT, CDR2 FYEKMQ (reference sequence). This CDR3 contains 15 residues. Unmatched junction bases numbered 8, after V lost 4 bases and J lost 3 bases. The entry originates in a study of yellow fever vaccine responses in identical twins. This sequence was found in a woman younger than 35 who received the yellow fever vaccine. Specimen: T cells from blood (PBMCs), unsorted or a sorted subset (not recorded which), collected before or after yellow fever vaccination (not recorded which). The chain links TRBV13 to TRBJ2-7, with TRBD2 identical over 8 bases. In DNA form, the CDR3 reads TGTGCCAGCAGCTCCAGCGGGGGCTACCACTACGAGCAGTACTTC. It is translated as CASSSSGGYHYEQYF.